This passage covers 31 T cell receptor beta chains from one sample sequenced in a study of STAT3 mutations in large granular lymphocyte leukemia. The method was immunoSEQ multiplex PCR; TCRdb's version includes in-frame clones alone and lacks a portion of them. The sample lists around 17,000 clones, about four fifths occurring once. Study findings and constraints: At least one immunodominant TCR beta clonotype appeared in every T-cell large granular lymphocyte leukemia patient.

These receptors' targets are unknown. Material for sequencing was peripheral blood mononuclear cells. Receptor source: a man aged 45-60 years with T-cell large granular lymphocyte leukemia. Some clones in this sample may be carry-over from other donors' samples.

The chain employs TRBV5-4 and TRBJ2-3; D call uncertain. The CDR3 is 16 residues long. The germline V gene encodes CDR1 SGHNT and CDR2 YYREEE (reference sequence). V was trimmed by 0 bases and J by 3 bases, leaving 14 bases between them. The CDR3 region has the DNA TGTGCCAGCAGCTTGGTGGCCGCCGGAGCAACAGATACGCAGTATTTT. Translation gives CASSLVAAGATDTQYF.

The chain employs TRBV28 and TRBJ2-1; perhaps TRBD1 as D (5 bases). CDR1 and CDR2 (germline): MDHEN, SYDVKM. The CDR3 consists of 12 residues. Deletions cut 3 bases from V and 10 bases from J, with 10 bases between. This CDR3 is CASSLIRGEQFF. In DNA form, the CDR3 reads TGTGCCAGCAGTTTGATAAGGGGCGAGCAGTTCTTC.

The chain combines TRBV7-9 with TRBJ2-7, with TRBD1 matching 7 bases. The CDR3 consists of 14 residues. V dropped 5 bases and J dropped 6; count of bases not matched to a gene: 10. The V gene's germline CDR1 is SEHNR and CDR2 FQNEAQ (reference sequence). The CDR3 bases are TGTGCCAGCAGCCATGGGACAGAAAGGGGCGAGCAGTACTTC. Amino acids: CASSHGTERGEQYF.

This chain joins TRBV7-9 and TRBJ1-4; D ambiguous. CDR1 and CDR2 from the germline V gene are SEHNR and FQNEAQ (reference sequence). CDR3 length equals 17 residues. V gave up 1 base and J gave up 8 bases, with 20 bases separating them. CDR3 sequence reads: CASSLDQLANSLEKLFF. CDR3 nucleotides: TGTGCCAGCAGCTTAGATCAACTGGCGAACTCCCTAGAAAAACTGTTTTTT. The full variable domain, its missing parts supplied by reference TRBV7-9 and TRBJ1-4, is DTGVSQNPRHKITKRGQNVTFRCDPISEHNRLYWYRQTLGQGPEFLTYFQNEAQLEKSRLLSDRFSAERPKGSFSTLEIQRTEQGDSAMYLCASSLDQLANSLEKLFFGSGTQLSVL.

The chain employs TRBV7-9 and TRBJ2-5; a possible D gene is TRBD2 (7 bases). The CDR3 has 14 residues. V lost 5 bases and J 5 bases, leaving 15 bases between the germline ends. Germline V lookup: CDR1 SEHNR, CDR2 FQNEAQ (reference sequence). The chain's CDR3 is CASSRVGGQETQYF. DNA of the CDR3: TGTGCCAGCAGCCGAGTGGGGGGGCAGGAGACCCAGTACTTC. The full variable domain, rest sourced from reference TRBV7-9 and TRBJ2-5, is DTGVSQNPRHKITKRGQNVTFRCDPISEHNRLYWYRQTLGQGPEFLTYFQNEAQLEKSRLLSDRFSAERPKGSFSTLEIQRTEQGDSAMYLCASSRVGGQETQYFGPGTRLLVL.

The CDR3 nucleotides read TGTGCCACCAGCAGAGACAGGGGTGGGGCCAACGTCCTGACTTTC. Protein: CATSRDRGGANVLTF. The chain uses TRBV15 and TRBJ2-6; tentatively, D is TRBD1 (6 bases). The germline V gene encodes CDR1 LNHNV and CDR2 YYDKDF (reference sequence). The V and J ends lost 0 bases and 3 bases respectively, with 6 bases between them. This CDR3 is 15 amino acids long.

This chain links TRBV20-1 with TRBJ1-1, with D hard to call. The CDR3 spans 11 residues. Germline V gene lookup returns CDR1 DFQATT and CDR2 SNEGSKA (reference sequence). V was cut by 3 bases and J by 5 bases, with 7 bases left in between. The CDR3 DNA sequence: TGCAGTGCTAGGATCCAAACTGAAGCTTTCTTT. Translation gives CSARIQTEAFF.

This chain uses TRBV19 with TRBJ2-1; a weak D match, TRBD1 (6 bases). Trimming stripped 1 base from V and 4 bases from J, with 20 bases between. This CDR3 has 18 amino acids. In germline, CDR1 is LNHDA, CDR2 SQIVND (reference sequence). CDR3 coding DNA: TGTGCCAGTAGTATAGGTCCAGGGGCGAGGGGATTATACAATGAGCAGTTCTTC. Translated: CASSIGPGARGLYNEQFF.

This chain joins TRBV29-1 and TRBJ1-5; the match to TRBD1 covers 9 bases. Germline V CDR1 and CDR2: SQVTM, ANQGSEA. The CDR3 extends over 12 amino acids. Trimming took 6 bases from V and 4 from J; bases not matched to a gene: 1. CDR3 bases: TGCAGCGTGGGGACAGGGAATCAGCCCCAGCATTTT. Its protein product is CSVGTGNQPQHF.

The rearrangement uses TRBV7-2 and TRBJ2-3; TRBD2 matches 8 bases. From germline, CDR1 is SGHTA and CDR2 FQGNSA. J gave up 0 bases and V 1 base, and 12 bases lay outside the gene matches. CDR3 length: 19 amino acids. DNA for the CDR3: TGTGCCAGCAGCTTAGAGTGGGACTACCTAGCGGGTAGCACAGATACGCAGTATTTT. Translating gives CASSLEWDYLAGSTDTQYF. Full variable domain (remainder filled in from reference TRBV7-2 and TRBJ2-3): GAGVSQSPSNKVTEKGKDVELRCDPISGHTALYWYRQSLGQGLEFLIYFQGNSAPDKSGLPSDRFSAERTGGSVSTLTIQRTQQEDSAVYLCASSLEWDYLAGSTDTQYFGPGTRLTVL.

The J gene is TRBJ2-7, the V gene TRBV29-1, with D possibly TRBD2 on 7 matching bases. Germline V gives CDR1 SQVTM, CDR2 ANQGSEA. Trimming took 5 bases from V and 7 from J, leaving 18 bases between them. This CDR3 contains 13 residues. Written as DNA, the CDR3 is TGCAGCGTTTCGTCGGGGGGCTTGGGTGAGCAGTACTTC. Its translation is CSVSSGGLGEQYF.

The chain uses TRBV4-1 and TRBJ1-2; 7 nucleotides align to TRBD1. With 2 bases clipped from V and 3 bases from J, the junction kept 6 bases outside the gene matches. Germline lookup yields CDR1 MGHRA and CDR2 YSYEKL. CDR3 length: 15 residues. The CDR3 loop is CASSQRSQGDYGYTF. CDR3 coding DNA: TGCGCCAGCAGCCAACGTTCCCAGGGGGACTATGGCTACACCTTC.

V and J are TRBV2 and TRBJ2-1; D possibly corresponds to TRBD2 (5 bases). This CDR3 region has 12 residues. In germline, CDR1 is SNHLY, CDR2 FYNNEI. Trimming took off 2 bases at V and 14 bases at J, with 13 bases between the two ends. CDR3 residues: CASSEWETIKFF. In nucleotides, the CDR3 is TGTGCCAGCAGTGAATGGGAGACCATTAAGTTCTTC.

The J gene is TRBJ1-2, the V gene TRBV5-6, with 9 positions matching TRBD1. This CDR3 contains 14 residues. Losses at the gene ends were 4 bases for V and 10 bases for J; bases not matched to a gene: 11. The germline CDR1 and CDR2 sequences are SGHDT and YYEEEE. The DNA for the CDR3 is TGTGCCAGCAGCCCCGGGACAGGGACCCTATACTACACCTTC. Protein product: CASSPGTGTLYYTF. Variable domain in full (rest from reference TRBV5-6 and TRBJ1-2): DAGVTQSPTHLIKTRGQQVTLRCSPKSGHDTVSWYQQALGQGPQFIFQYYEEEERQRGNFPDRFSGHQFPNYSSELNVNALLLGDSALYLCASSPGTGTLYYTFGSGTRLTVV.

Notes on this clone: The identical CDR3 is also encoded by other nucleotide sequences in the sample. CDR3 sequence (DNA): TGTGCCAGCAGCTCCTGGGGGGGGGAGACGGATACGCAGTATTTT. The encoded protein is CASSSWGGETDTQYF. The chain has TRBV7-9 and TRBJ2-3; 7 bases are a match to TRBD2. There are 15 residues in the CDR3. Trimming removed 4 bases from V and 6 bases from J; junction bases left unmatched: 10. The germline V gene has CDR1 SEHNR and CDR2 FQNEAQ (reference sequence). The whole variable domain, remainder taken from reference TRBV7-9 and TRBJ2-3, is DTGVSQNPRHKITKRGQNVTFRCDPISEHNRLYWYRQTLGQGPEFLTYFQNEAQLEKSRLLSDRFSAERPKGSFSTLEIQRTEQGDSAMYLCASSSWGGETDTQYFGPGTRLTVL.

This chain joins TRBV19 and TRBJ2-5, with D maybe TRBD1 (5 bases). This CDR3 has 12 residues. V was clipped by 7 bases and J by 5 bases, with 11 bases between them. Germline V gene sequence: CDR1 LNHDA, CDR2 SQIVND (reference sequence). As DNA, the CDR3 is TGTGCCAGTAAAGGGGAAGGCGAGACCCAGTACTTC. Protein: CASKGEGETQYF. Variable domain in full (rest from reference TRBV19 and TRBJ2-5): DGGITQSPKYLFRKEGQNVTLSCEQNLNHDAMYWYRQDPGQGLRLIYYSQIVNDFQKGDIAEGYSVSREKKESFPLTVTSAQKNPTAFYLCASKGEGETQYFGPGTRLLVL.

The CDR3 DNA sequence: TGTGCCAGCAGTGAAATAGGACAGCGCCAAGAGACCCAGTACTTC. This encodes CASSEIGQRQETQYF. The chain is built from TRBV2 and TRBJ2-5; D perhaps matches TRBD1 (6 bases). The CDR3 contains 15 residues. Trimming stripped 2 bases from V and 1 base from J, with 11 bases between. Germline CDR1 is SNHLY and CDR2 is FYNNEI.

The J gene is TRBJ1-6, the V gene TRBV2; D may be TRBD1 (5 bases). This CDR3 region has 13 residues. V gave up 11 bases and J gave up 4 bases, with 12 bases separating them. CDR1 and CDR2 (germline): SNHLY, FYNNEI. CDR3: CASWGVYNSPLHF. In DNA, the CDR3 is TGTGCCTCCTGGGGGGTTTATAATTCACCCCTCCACTTT.

J is TRBJ2-3 and V is TRBV5-1; 8 nucleotides align to TRBD2. With V trimmed by 6 bases and J by 1 base, 4 bases remained unmatched. This CDR3 is built from 14 residues. Germline CDR1 and CDR2: SGHRS and YFSETQ. The CDR3 bases are TGCGCCAGCAAGGGCGGGGGGCGCACAGATACGCAGTATTTT. Translation: CASKGGGRTDTQYF.

This clone was observed a handful of times. The CDR3 sequence is CASSPRRGSGNTIYF. In nucleotides, the CDR3 is TGTGCCAGCAGTCCCAGGCGAGGGTCTGGAAACACCATATATTTT. The chain has TRBV2 and TRBJ1-3; the D is unclear. Looked up from germline, CDR1 is SNHLY and CDR2 is FYNNEI. CDR3 length: 15 residues. With 5 bases removed from V and 1 base from J, the gap between germline ends came to 12 bases.

The V call is TRBV19, the J call TRBJ2-3; 10 nucleotides align to TRBD2. Trimming cost V 1 base and J 5 bases; bases outside gene matches: 6. The CDR3 runs to 16 residues. Germline CDR1 and CDR2: LNHDA and SQIVND (reference sequence). Here the CDR3 reads CASSIASGGAIDTQYF. DNA of the CDR3: TGTGCCAGTAGTATAGCCAGCGGGGGGGCAATAGATACGCAGTATTTT.

The chain carries TRBV20-1 and TRBJ2-7; 8 bases are shared with TRBD1. Trimming removed 5 bases from V and 6 bases from J; junction bases left unmatched: 3. The CDR3 runs 11 residues. CDR1 and CDR2 (germline): DFQATT, SNEGSKA (reference sequence). The CDR3 sequence: CSAADRGEQYF. In DNA, the CDR3 is TGCAGTGCTGCCGACAGGGGCGAGCAGTACTTC.

This clone was seen only once. As DNA, the CDR3 is TGTGCCAAAAGAGGGGGCAGACTGACCTACGAGCAGTACTTC. This sequence encodes CAKRGGRLTYEQYF. The gene calls are TRBV6-4 and TRBJ2-7; 7 positions agree with TRBD1. V was clipped by 10 bases and J by 2 bases; unmatched bases: 11. The germline CDR1 and CDR2 sequences are MRHNA and SNTAGT. The CDR3 length is 14 residues.

The chain joins TRBV9 to TRBJ2-5; the D gene is possibly TRBD2 (6 bases). The V gene's germline CDR1 is SGDLS and CDR2 YYNGEE. V lost 0 bases and J lost 5, with 14 bases in between. The CDR3 consists of 15 residues. The CDR3 region has the DNA TGTGCCAGCAGCGTAGGGGCTGCGGGGAAGGAGACCCAGTACTTC. It translates to CASSVGAAGKETQYF.

The chain couples TRBV5-1 to TRBJ1-2, with a weak D call TRBD1 (5 bases). V was clipped by 1 base and J by 2 bases, with 9 bases between them. Per the germline V gene, CDR1 is SGHRS and CDR2 is YFSETQ. The CDR3 runs to 14 residues. The CDR3: CASSLRGENYGYTF. In nucleotides, the CDR3 is TGCGCCAGCAGCTTGCGGGGGGAGAACTATGGCTACACCTTC.

This clone was observed once. V is TRBV5-1 and J is TRBJ1-6; TRBD1 agrees at 7 bases. This CDR3 has 15 residues. The trim removed 4 bases at V and 7 bases at J, leaving 8 bases unmatched. The germline V gene encodes CDR1 SGHRS and CDR2 YFSETQ. CDR3 sequence: CASSQTGTENSPLHF. CDR3 sequence (DNA): TGCGCCAGCAGCCAAACCGGGACAGAAAATTCACCCCTCCACTTT.

J is TRBJ2-7 and V is TRBV7-2; 7 bases are a match to TRBD1. The length of the CDR3 is 15 residues. The trim removed 5 bases at V and 5 bases at J, leaving 12 bases unmatched. Germline V gene sequence: CDR1 SGHTA, CDR2 FQGNSA. The CDR3 DNA is TGTGCCAGCAGCCCCTCCTCGACAGGGCCCCACGAGCAGTACTTC. This gives the protein CASSPSSTGPHEQYF.

The CDR3 sequence: CASSAGTLPYNEQFF. The CDR3 DNA reads TGTGCCAGCAGCGCCGGGACTCTACCGTACAATGAGCAGTTCTTC. The chain joins TRBV9 to TRBJ2-1, with D perhaps matching TRBD2 (6 bases). CDR1 is SGDLS and CDR2 is YYNGEE in the germline V gene. CDR3 length: 15 residues. Trimming removed 3 bases from V and 4 bases from J, with 14 bases in between.

This chain links TRBV4-2 with TRBJ2-3; D is possibly TRBD1 or TRBD2 (6 bases each). This CDR3 region has 15 residues. The germline CDR1 and CDR2 sequences are LGHNA and YNFKEQ. V was cut by 1 base and J by 4 bases, with 12 bases left in between. DNA of the CDR3: TGTGCCAGCAGCCAAGGAGGGGGGCCATCAGATACGCAGTATTTT. Amino acid sequence: CASSQGGGPSDTQYF.

Here the CDR3 reads CAWSGKTVGNTIYF. The CDR3 nucleotides read TGTGCCTGGAGTGGGAAGACGGTTGGAAACACCATATATTTT. V and J are TRBV30 and TRBJ1-3; no reliable D call. V lost 1 base and J 3 bases, leaving 10 bases between the germline ends. This CDR3 spans 14 amino acids. Germline CDR1 is GTSNPN and CDR2 is SVGIG (reference sequence).

The chain uses TRBV11-2 and TRBJ1-6; D is uncertain. V was shortened by 5 bases and J by 12 bases, with 14 bases between the two germline ends. CDR3 size: 13 residues. Germline V gene lookup returns CDR1 SGHAT and CDR2 FQNNGV. As DNA, the CDR3 is TGTGCCAGCAGCAGCCACGGGAGGAGACCCCTCCACTTT. Protein product: CASSSHGRRPLHF.